The rows below give T cell receptor beta chains drawn from one sample of a study of T cells in Graves' hyperthyroidism and ophthalmopathy. TCRdb re-derived calls from the multiplex PCR reads in MiXCR, one entry per CDR3 protein. In the table there are 450,000 to 600,000 distinct CDR3 sequences, 14% of which are singletons. The sample consisted of blood. Every receptor here comes from a woman in her 40s with Graves' hyperthyroidism. Each CDR3 is given with its conserved first and last residue. The D gene is left open where the match is weak. Rows give clone size only sometimes, using once, few, many, or a class for an expanded clone.

d_call: NA
j_call: TRBJ2-7
v_call: TRBV2
clone_size: many
cdr3_nt: TGTGCCAGCAGTGAGAGGCGGAGCTCCTACGAGCAGTACTTC
cdr3_aa: CASSERRSSYEQYF

d_call: TRBD1
j_call: TRBJ2-7
v_call: TRBV7-3
clone_size: many
cdr3_nt: TGTGCCAGCAGTTTCGATCCGGGACAGGGGATCTACGAGCAGTACTTC
cdr3_aa: CASSFDPGQGIYEQYF

d_call: NA
j_call: TRBJ1-4
v_call: TRBV7-9
clone_size: few
cdr3_nt: TGTGCCAGCAGCATCGATGAAAAACTGTTTTTT
cdr3_aa: CASSIDEKLFF

d_call: TRBD2
j_call: TRBJ2-5
v_call: TRBV20-1
clone_size: many
cdr3_nt: TGCAGTGCTGCCTCGATAGCGGGAGGCCAAGAGACCCAGTACTTC
cdr3_aa: CSAASIAGGQETQYF

d_call: TRBD1
j_call: TRBJ1-2
v_call: TRBV24-1
clone_size: NA
cdr3_nt: TGTGCCACCAGTGAGAGAACAGGGGATGGCTACACCTTC
cdr3_aa: CATSERTGDGYTF

d_call: NA
j_call: TRBJ2-2
v_call: TRBV27
clone_size: few
cdr3_nt: TGTGCCAGCAGTTTATACAGGCAGTCCGGGGAGCTGTTTTTT
cdr3_aa: CASSLYRQSGELFF

d_call: TRBD1
j_call: TRBJ1-1
v_call: TRBV11-2
clone_size: many
cdr3_nt: TGTGCCAGCAGCCGTACCGGGACAGGGACGAACACTGAAGCTTTCTTT
cdr3_aa: CASSRTGTGTNTEAFF

d_call: NA
j_call: TRBJ2-5
v_call: TRBV3-1
clone_size: few
cdr3_nt: TGTGCCAGCAGCCAAGGACTAGAATTGTACTTC
cdr3_aa: CASSQGLELYF

d_call: TRBD1
j_call: TRBJ1-2
v_call: TRBV20-1
clone_size: NA
cdr3_nt: TGCAGTGCTAGAGCTTCGGCAGGGTTTGACAGGGGGGGGAATGGCTACACCTTC
cdr3_aa: CSARASAGFDRGGNGYTF

d_call: NA
j_call: TRBJ2-3
v_call: TRBV2
clone_size: NA
cdr3_nt: TGTGCCAGCGGCGGAACGGGACCAGATACGCAGTATTTT
cdr3_aa: CASGGTGPDTQYF

d_call: TRBD1
j_call: TRBJ2-7
v_call: TRBV30
clone_size: NA
cdr3_nt: TGTGCCTGGAGTGTTAAGGGACAGCCCCTGTCCTACGAGCAGTACTTC
cdr3_aa: CAWSVKGQPLSYEQYF

d_call: NA
j_call: TRBJ2-2
v_call: TRBV9
clone_size: few
cdr3_nt: TGTGCCAGCAGCGTAGAGGAGGTCCGATTGGGCGGGGAGCTGTTTTTT
cdr3_aa: CASSVEEVRLGGELFF

d_call: NA
j_call: TRBJ1-4
v_call: TRBV20-1
clone_size: NA
cdr3_nt: TGCAGTGCCTCGTACGGGGCACCAAATGAAAAACTGTTTTTT
cdr3_aa: CSASYGAPNEKLFF

d_call: TRBD1
j_call: TRBJ2-2
v_call: TRBV6-1
clone_size: many
cdr3_nt: TGTGCCAGCAAATCTCCGGGACAGGGGAGCACCGGGGAGCTGTTTTTT
cdr3_aa: CASKSPGQGSTGELFF

d_call: TRBD2
j_call: TRBJ2-1
v_call: TRBV28
clone_size: NA
cdr3_nt: TGTGCCAGCGCTAGCGGGAGCTACCGGGGGGGGCAGTTCTTC
cdr3_aa: CASASGSYRGGQFF

d_call: NA
j_call: TRBJ1-1
v_call: TRBV12-3/TRBV12-4
clone_size: many
cdr3_nt: TGTGCCAGCAGGAGGGGGGCGGCGAACACTGAAGCTTTCTTT
cdr3_aa: CASRRGAANTEAFF

d_call: TRBD2
j_call: TRBJ2-1
v_call: TRBV12-3/TRBV12-4
clone_size: many
cdr3_nt: TGTGCCAGCAGTCTCGGACTAGCGGGAGGTCGGGGGTCCTACAATGAGCAGTTCTTC
cdr3_aa: CASSLGLAGGRGSYNEQFF

d_call: NA
j_call: TRBJ2-7
v_call: TRBV5-1
clone_size: few
cdr3_nt: TGCGCCAGCAGCTCAGGCGTAAAGAATGAAGGCCCCTACGAGCAGTACTTC
cdr3_aa: CASSSGVKNEGPYEQYF

d_call: TRBD2
j_call: TRBJ2-1
v_call: TRBV19
clone_size: NA
cdr3_nt: TGTGCCAGTAGTATTTTTGTACTAGCGGAGGCAGATGAGCAGTTCTTC
cdr3_aa: CASSIFVLAEADEQFF

d_call: NA
j_call: TRBJ1-4
v_call: TRBV10-3
clone_size: many
cdr3_nt: TGTGCCATCAGTGAGTCCACGGTTGAAAAACTGTTTTTT
cdr3_aa: CAISESTVEKLFF

d_call: TRBD2
j_call: TRBJ2-7
v_call: TRBV6-4
clone_size: many
cdr3_nt: TGTGCCAGCAGATGCCCGACTAGCGGGAGCTACGAGCAGTACTTC
cdr3_aa: CASRCPTSGSYEQYF

d_call: NA
j_call: TRBJ2-3
v_call: TRBV6-2/TRBV6-3
clone_size: few
cdr3_nt: TGTGCCAGCAGCGCCTGGACAGACGCCCCTACCACAGATACGCAGTATTTT
cdr3_aa: CASSAWTDAPTTDTQYF

d_call: NA
j_call: TRBJ1-1
v_call: TRBV5-6
clone_size: NA
cdr3_nt: NA
cdr3_aa: CASSPSTSGTEAFF

d_call: TRBD2
j_call: TRBJ2-3
v_call: TRBV20-1
clone_size: many
cdr3_nt: TGCAGTGCTTGGACTAGCGCTAGCACAGATACGCAGTATTTT
cdr3_aa: CSAWTSASTDTQYF

d_call: NA
j_call: TRBJ2-7
v_call: TRBV3-1
clone_size: NA
cdr3_nt: TGTGCCAGCAGCCAAGATTGGCAAGCCGAGCAGTACTTC
cdr3_aa: CASSQDWQAEQYF

d_call: NA
j_call: TRBJ2-7
v_call: TRBV11-3
clone_size: few
cdr3_nt: TGTGCCAGCAGCGGCGCACAAACCTACGAGCAGTACTTC
cdr3_aa: CASSGAQTYEQYF

d_call: TRBD1
j_call: TRBJ2-4
v_call: TRBV7-9
clone_size: NA
cdr3_nt: TGTGCCAGCAGCTTGGCAGGGGGCCCCATTCAGTACTTC
cdr3_aa: CASSLAGGPIQYF

d_call: NA
j_call: TRBJ2-7
v_call: TRBV19
clone_size: few
cdr3_nt: TGTGCCAGTAGTTACCTTCTAGCAGCAACCTACGAGCAGTACTTC
cdr3_aa: CASSYLLAATYEQYF

d_call: NA
j_call: TRBJ2-1
v_call: TRBV12-3/TRBV12-4
clone_size: NA
cdr3_nt: TGTGCCAGCAGCCCAGGGAATGGGGAGTGGAATGAGCAGTTCTTC
cdr3_aa: CASSPGNGEWNEQFF

d_call: NA
j_call: TRBJ2-3
v_call: TRBV20-1
clone_size: many
cdr3_nt: TGCAGTGCTAGCGAGAGAGGGAGAAGGGCAGATACGCAGTATTTT
cdr3_aa: CSASERGRRADTQYF

d_call: NA
j_call: TRBJ2-4
v_call: TRBV6-2/TRBV6-3
clone_size: few
cdr3_nt: TGTGCCAGCAGCCAAGGGGCAGTTCGCAAAAACATTCAGTACTTC
cdr3_aa: CASSQGAVRKNIQYF

d_call: NA
j_call: TRBJ1-3
v_call: TRBV7-8
clone_size: NA
cdr3_nt: TGTGCCAGCAGCTTAGGAGGGCCGTGGGACGCGAGAAACACCATATATTTT
cdr3_aa: CASSLGGPWDARNTIYF

d_call: NA
j_call: TRBJ1-2
v_call: TRBV20-1
clone_size: once
cdr3_nt: TGCAGTGCTAGAAACAGGGTGAATGGCTACACCTTC
cdr3_aa: CSARNRVNGYTF

d_call: TRBD2
j_call: TRBJ2-2
v_call: TRBV9
clone_size: NA
cdr3_nt: TGTGCCAGCAGCCAAACTAGCGGGGCGAACACCGGGGAGCTGTTTTTT
cdr3_aa: CASSQTSGANTGELFF

d_call: NA
j_call: TRBJ2-7
v_call: TRBV6-1
clone_size: few
cdr3_nt: TGTGCCAGCAGTGAACTAGGGGAGCAGTACTTC
cdr3_aa: CASSELGEQYF

d_call: TRBD2
j_call: TRBJ2-5
v_call: TRBV28
clone_size: many
cdr3_nt: TGTGCCAGCAGTTCACCGGGACTAGCGTGGGAGGGGGAGACCCAGTACTTC
cdr3_aa: CASSSPGLAWEGETQYF

d_call: TRBD1
j_call: TRBJ1-1
v_call: TRBV19
clone_size: NA
cdr3_nt: TGTGCCAGCCAACAGGGGGCCGGCACTGAAGCTTTCTTT
cdr3_aa: CASQQGAGTEAFF

d_call: NA
j_call: TRBJ2-1
v_call: TRBV9
clone_size: many
cdr3_nt: TGTGCCAGCAGCGTAGTGCAGGGATCCTACAATGAGCAGTTCTTC
cdr3_aa: CASSVVQGSYNEQFF

d_call: NA
j_call: TRBJ2-7
v_call: TRBV29-1
clone_size: many
cdr3_nt: TGCAGCACTGAAGCCGTAGAAACCTACGAGCAGTACTTC
cdr3_aa: CSTEAVETYEQYF

d_call: NA
j_call: TRBJ2-1
v_call: TRBV3-1
clone_size: NA
cdr3_nt: TGTGCCAGCAGCCAAGAGACGAAACATGAGCAGTTCTTC
cdr3_aa: CASSQETKHEQFF

d_call: NA
j_call: TRBJ2-1
v_call: TRBV6-2/TRBV6-3
clone_size: many
cdr3_nt: TGTGCCAGCAGTTACCCGAATGAGCAGTTCTTC
cdr3_aa: CASSYPNEQFF

d_call: TRBD1
j_call: TRBJ1-2
v_call: TRBV7-9
clone_size: NA
cdr3_nt: TGTGCCAGCAGCCTAGGTGGGACAGGAGGCTACACCTTC
cdr3_aa: CASSLGGTGGYTF

d_call: NA
j_call: TRBJ2-7
v_call: TRBV29-1
clone_size: many
cdr3_nt: TGCAGCGTTGGGGCAGGGCAACCCTACGAGCAGTACTTC
cdr3_aa: CSVGAGQPYEQYF

d_call: NA
j_call: TRBJ2-1
v_call: TRBV11-2
clone_size: many
cdr3_nt: TGTGCCAGCAGCTTAGATCCTGTAGTCGATGAGCAGTTCTTC
cdr3_aa: CASSLDPVVDEQFF

d_call: TRBD2
j_call: TRBJ2-7
v_call: TRBV9
clone_size: few
cdr3_nt: TGTGCCAGGAAGCCCGTAGGGGTGTGGGGACTAGGGGGCTACGAGCAGTACTTC
cdr3_aa: CARKPVGVWGLGGYEQYF